This TCR beta chain was recorded in a study of T cell clonality in common variable immunodeficiency. This clone was counted at least ten times. The read is 3 residues too short to cover the CDR3 end, so that end is filled in from the germline J gene. The repertoire was sequenced with immunoSEQ multiplex PCR; TCRdb's copy has only in-frame clones and lacks some. The sample is made up of fewer than 70,000 clones, none counted only once. Germline V gene sequence: CDR1 SGDLS, CDR2 YYNGEE. V was trimmed by 4 bases and J by 6 bases, leaving 15 bases between them. CDR3 length: 14 residues. This TCR came from a person aged 18 to 75 in good health. The rearrangement links TRBV9 to TRBJ2-3, with TRBD2 as a possible D gene (6 bases). The sample was peripheral blood mononuclear cells. The DNA read from the CDR3 is TGTGCCAGCAGCCCGAGCGGGCTATCGGATACG. As protein: CASSPSGLSDT. The full CDR3 protein is CASSPSGLSDTQYF. Full variable domain (rest looked up from reference TRBV9 and TRBJ2-3): DSGVTQTPKHLITATGQRVTLRCSPRSGDLSVYWYQQSLDQGLQFLIQYYNGEERAKGNILERFSAQQFPDLHSELNLSSLELGDSALYFCASSPSGLSDTQYFGPGTRLTVL.